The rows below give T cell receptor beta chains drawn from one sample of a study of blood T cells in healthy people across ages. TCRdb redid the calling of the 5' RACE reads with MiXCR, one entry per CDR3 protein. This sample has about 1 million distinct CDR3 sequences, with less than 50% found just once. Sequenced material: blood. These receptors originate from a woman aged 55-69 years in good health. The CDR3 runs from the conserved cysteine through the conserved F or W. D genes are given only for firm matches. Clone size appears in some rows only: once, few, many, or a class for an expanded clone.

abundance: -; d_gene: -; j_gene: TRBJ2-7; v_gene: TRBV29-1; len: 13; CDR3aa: CSVETGRAYGQYF; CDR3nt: TGCAGCGTTGAGACAGGCCGTGCCTACGGGCAGTACTTC
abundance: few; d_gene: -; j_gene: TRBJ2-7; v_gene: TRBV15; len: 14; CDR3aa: CATSRDGGLDEQYF; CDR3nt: TGTGCCACCAGCAGAGACGGGGGGCTCGACGAGCAGTACTTC
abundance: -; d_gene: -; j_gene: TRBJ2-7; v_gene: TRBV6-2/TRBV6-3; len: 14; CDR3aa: CASSLSLGEYEQYF; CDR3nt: TGTGCCAGCAGCCTCTCCCTAGGGGAATACGAGCAGTACTTC
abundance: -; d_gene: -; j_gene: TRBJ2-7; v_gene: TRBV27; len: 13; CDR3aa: CAGSWGRNYEQYF; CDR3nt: TGTGCCGGCAGTTGGGGACGGAACTACGAGCAGTACTTC
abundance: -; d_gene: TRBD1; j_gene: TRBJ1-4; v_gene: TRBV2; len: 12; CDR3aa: CATGGINEKLFF; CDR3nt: TGTGCAACAGGGGGAATTAATGAAAAACTGTTTTTT
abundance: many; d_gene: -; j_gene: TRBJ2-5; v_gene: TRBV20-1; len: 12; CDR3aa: CSARENQETQYF; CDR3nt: TGCAGTGCTAGAGAGAACCAAGAGACCCAGTACTTC
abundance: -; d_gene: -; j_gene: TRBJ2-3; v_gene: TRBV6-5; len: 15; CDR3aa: CASSDRDTITDTQYF; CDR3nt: TGTGCCAGCAGCGACCGGGACACAATCACAGATACGCAGTATTTT
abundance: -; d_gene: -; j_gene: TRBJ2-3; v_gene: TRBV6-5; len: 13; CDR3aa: CASRIRETDTQYF; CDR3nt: TGTGCCAGCCGGATCCGGGAGACAGATACGCAGTATTTT
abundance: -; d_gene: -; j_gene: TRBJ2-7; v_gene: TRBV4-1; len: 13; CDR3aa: CASSQEGRFEQYF; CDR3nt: TGCGCCAGCAGCCAAGAAGGCAGGTTCGAGCAGTACTTC
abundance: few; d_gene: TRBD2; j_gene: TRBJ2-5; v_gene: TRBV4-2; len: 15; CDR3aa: CASSQEIGGRETQYF; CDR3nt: TGTGCCAGCAGCCAAGAGATCGGCGGGAGAGAGACCCAGTACTTC
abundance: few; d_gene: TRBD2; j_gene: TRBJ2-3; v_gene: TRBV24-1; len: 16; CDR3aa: CATSDYSREDGDTQYF; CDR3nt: TGTGCCACCAGTGATTACTCGCGGGAGGATGGAGATACGCAGTATTTT
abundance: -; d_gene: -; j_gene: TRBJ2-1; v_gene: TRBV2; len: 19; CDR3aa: CASRYEPAVSGSSYNEQFF; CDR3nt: TGTGCCAGCAGGTACGAGCCGGCGGTATCGGGAAGCTCCTACAATGAGCAGTTCTTC
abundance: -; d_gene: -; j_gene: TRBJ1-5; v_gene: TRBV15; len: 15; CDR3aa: CATSRDRGRAQPQHF; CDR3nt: TGTGCCACCAGCAGAGACAGGGGAAGAGCTCAGCCCCAGCATTTT
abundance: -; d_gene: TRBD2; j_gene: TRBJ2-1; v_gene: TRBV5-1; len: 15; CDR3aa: CASSQLAGGLDEQFF; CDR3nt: TGCGCCAGCAGCCAGTTAGCGGGAGGTTTAGATGAGCAGTTCTTC
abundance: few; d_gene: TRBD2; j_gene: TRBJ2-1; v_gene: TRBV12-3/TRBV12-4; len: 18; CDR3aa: CASSLWGASGSTDNEQFF; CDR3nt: TGTGCCAGCAGTTTATGGGGTGCTAGCGGCTCAACCGACAATGAGCAGTTCTTC
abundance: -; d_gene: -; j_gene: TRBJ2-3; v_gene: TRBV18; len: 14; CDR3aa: CASSEGQRTDTQYF; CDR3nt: TGTGCCAGCTCGGAGGGACAGCGCACAGATACGCAGTATTTT
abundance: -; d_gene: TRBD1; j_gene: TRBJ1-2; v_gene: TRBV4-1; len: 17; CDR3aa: CASSLERTGVLGDGYTF; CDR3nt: TGCGCCAGCAGCCTTGAGAGGACAGGGGTCCTCGGGGATGGCTACACCTTC
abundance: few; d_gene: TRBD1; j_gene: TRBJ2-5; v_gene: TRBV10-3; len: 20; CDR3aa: CAISPSRGTGGAKGPETQYF; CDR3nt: TGTGCCATCAGCCCCTCAAGGGGGACAGGGGGCGCTAAAGGACCAGAGACCCAGTACTTC
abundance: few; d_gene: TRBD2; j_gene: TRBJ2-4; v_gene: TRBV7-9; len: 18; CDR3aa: CASSPGTSGSWAKNIQYF; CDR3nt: TGTGCCAGCAGCCCGGGGACTAGCGGGAGTTGGGCCAAAAACATTCAGTACTTC
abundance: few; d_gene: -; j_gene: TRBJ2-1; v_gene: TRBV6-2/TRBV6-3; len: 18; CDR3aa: CASSYKVAIHSSYNEQFF; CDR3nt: TGTGCCAGCAGTTACAAGGTAGCCATTCATAGCTCCTACAATGAGCAGTTCTTC
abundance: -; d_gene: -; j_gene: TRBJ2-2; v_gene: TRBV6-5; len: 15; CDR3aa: CASSYSSSYTGELFF; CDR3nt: TGTGCCAGCAGTTACTCGTCCAGCTACACCGGGGAGCTGTTTTTT
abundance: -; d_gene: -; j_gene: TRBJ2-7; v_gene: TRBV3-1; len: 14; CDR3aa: CASSHHRSPYEQYF; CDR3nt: TGTGCCAGCAGCCATCATAGGTCCCCCTACGAGCAGTACTTC
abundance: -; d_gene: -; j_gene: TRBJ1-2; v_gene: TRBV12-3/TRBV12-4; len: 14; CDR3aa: CASSLSGTPSGYTF; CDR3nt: TGTGCCAGCAGTTTATCGGGGACCCCATCCGGCTACACCTTC
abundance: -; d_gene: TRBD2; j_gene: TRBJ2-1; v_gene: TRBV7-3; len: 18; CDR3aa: CASSPRAGGLSSYNEQFF; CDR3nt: TGTGCCAGCAGCCCCCGGGCGGGAGGGTTAAGCTCCTACAATGAGCAGTTCTTC
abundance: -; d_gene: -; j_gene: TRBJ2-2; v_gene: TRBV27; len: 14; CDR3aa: CASETRLGTGELFF; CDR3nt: TGTGCCAGCGAGACTAGGCTGGGCACCGGGGAGCTGTTTTTT
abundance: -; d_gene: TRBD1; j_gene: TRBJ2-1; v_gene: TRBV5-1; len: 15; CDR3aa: CASSSDRGLGNEQFF; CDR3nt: TGCGCCAGCAGCTCGGACAGGGGGTTGGGCAATGAGCAGTTCTTC
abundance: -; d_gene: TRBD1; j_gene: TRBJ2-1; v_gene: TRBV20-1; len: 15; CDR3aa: CSARGQSPSYNEQFF; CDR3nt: TGCAGTGCTAGGGGACAGAGCCCCTCCTACAATGAGCAGTTCTTC
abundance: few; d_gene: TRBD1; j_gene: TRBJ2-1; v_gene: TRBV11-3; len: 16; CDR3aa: CASSLDRDRDYNEQFF; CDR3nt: TGTGCCAGCAGCTTAGATCGAGACAGGGATTACAATGAGCAGTTCTTC